The 6 T cell receptor beta chains below all came from one sample that was sequenced in a study of identical twins (dated by TCRdb to the mid-2010s). The library was built by means of 5' RACE. The sequencing machine was an Illumina HiSeq 2000. The public reads were reprocessed in TCRdb via fastp at Q25 and MiXCR, keeping in-frame beta chains. CDR3 protein sequences are deduplicated, and each keeps its most common genes and DNA. Counted in this sample were roughly 350,000 distinct CDR3 sequences; approximately 8.8% of them appeared once. Under 9.5% of the sample belongs to the ten largest clones. Sequencing was performed on naive T cells sorted from blood. In light of the paper, this sample's cell subset or site label describes: cells isolated with a human naive T-cell isolation kit. These TCRs come from a woman aged 45-65 years in good health.

The table lists this clonotype with a few counts. The CDR3 DNA sequence: TGTGCCAGCGCCCCGGGACACACAAACTATGGCTACACCTTC. It yields the protein CASAPGHTNYGYTF. The chain joins TRBV6-1 to TRBJ1-2, with a possible D match to TRBD1 (6 bases). The CDR3 has 14 residues. V shed 8 bases and J shed 2 bases, with 15 bases lying between them. Germline-derived CDR1 and CDR2 are MNHNS and SASEGT.

This clonotype was found many times. CDR3 DNA: TGTGCCAGCAGCCACATAGCGGGGCCGAACACCGGGGAGCTGTTTTTT. It specifies CASSHIAGPNTGELFF. The chain carries TRBV7-9 and TRBJ2-2, with 8 bases matching TRBD2. The CDR3 runs 16 residues. Trimming cost V 5 bases and J 0 bases; bases outside gene matches: 5. Germline lookup yields CDR1 SEHNR and CDR2 FQNEAQ (reference sequence).

J is TRBJ1-1 and V is TRBV5-1, with D uncertain. The CDR3 consists of 14 residues. Trimming stripped 4 bases from V and 3 bases from J, with 13 bases between. Germline V CDR1 and CDR2: SGHRS, YFSETQ. Here the CDR3 reads CASSARSGYTEAFF. For the CDR3, the DNA is TGCGCCAGCAGCGCCCGATCGGGTTACACTGAAGCTTTCTTT.

This clonotype was recorded a few times. This chain's CDR3 is CASSPPITGTKQFF. DNA for the CDR3: TGTGCCAGCAGCCCCCCTATAACCGGGACTAAGCAGTTCTTC. The rearrangement uses TRBV7-9 and TRBJ2-1; 7 bases fit TRBD2. The CDR3 spans 14 residues. Germline loops: CDR1 SEHNR, CDR2 FQNEAQ (reference sequence). The ends lost 5 bases at V and 11 bases at J; junction bases unmatched: 12.

This clonotype appeared a few times. The rearrangement links TRBV29-1 to TRBJ2-1; 12 bases line up with TRBD2. Per the germline V gene, CDR1 is SQVTM and CDR2 is ANQGSEA. The CDR3 has 16 residues. V was clipped by 3 bases and J by 8 bases; unmatched bases: 11. The CDR3 DNA follows: TGCAGCGTTGATGTCCTAGCGGGAGGGCCTCGCCATGAGCAGTTCTTC. The encoded protein is CSVDVLAGGPRHEQFF.

This clonotype was seen at least ten times. The chain is built from TRBV12-3 or TRBV12-4 and TRBJ1-1; no clear D gene. Trimming pared 8 bases from V and 2 bases from J, leaving 12 bases between. The CDR3 runs to 13 residues. CDR3 DNA: TGTGCCAGCTCCCTGTACTCCAACACTGAAGCTTTCTTT. This gives the protein CASSLYSNTEAFF.